The subject of this entry is one T cell receptor beta chain. The CDR3 has 14 residues. Germline lookup yields CDR1 MNHEY and CDR2 SVGAGI. Trimming took off 6 bases at V and 5 bases at J, with 13 bases between the two ends. The data belong to a study of blood T cell repertoires in COVID-19. Study-wide background: Samples of COVID-19 (acute and convalescent) were obtained from the United States, Italy and Spain.

In the original analysis: Estimation of nucleated cell counts relied on the amplification of reference gene primers. Measured with immunoSEQ multiplex PCR; TCRdb has only the in-frame clones, and not every one. That table supplies the V and J calls and clone size; D and trimming were determined from the DNA. The sample yields tens of thousands of clones, about 90% seen once. This chain connects TRBV6-5 to TRBJ1-4, with D possibly matching TRBD1 (5 bases). This receptor was obtained from a man between 60 and 75 years old with COVID-19, enrolled during active disease. Input material: peripheral blood. This CDR3 is CASSHDPGNEKLFF. The CDR3 region has the DNA TGTGCCAGCAGCCATGACCCAGGGAATGAAAAACTGTTTTTT.